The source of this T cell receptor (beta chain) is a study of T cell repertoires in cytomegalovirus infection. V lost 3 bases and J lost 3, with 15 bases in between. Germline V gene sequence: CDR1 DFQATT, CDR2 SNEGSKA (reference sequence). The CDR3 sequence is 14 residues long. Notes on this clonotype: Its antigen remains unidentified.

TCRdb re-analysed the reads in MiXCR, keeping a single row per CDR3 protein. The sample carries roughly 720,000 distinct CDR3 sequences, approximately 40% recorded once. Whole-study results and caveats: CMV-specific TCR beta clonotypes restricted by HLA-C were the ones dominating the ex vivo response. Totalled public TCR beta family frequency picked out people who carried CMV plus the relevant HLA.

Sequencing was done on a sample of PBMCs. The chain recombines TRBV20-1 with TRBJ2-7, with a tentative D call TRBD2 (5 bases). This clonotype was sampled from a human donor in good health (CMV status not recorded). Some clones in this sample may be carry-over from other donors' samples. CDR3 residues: CSASEGGSDYEQYF. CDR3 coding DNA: TGCAGTGCTAGCGAGGGTGGATCCGACTACGAGCAGTACTTC.